The rows below give T cell receptor beta chains drawn from one sample of a study of radiotherapy plus CTLA-4 blockade in lung cancer. Using immunoSEQ multiplex PCR, the repertoire was profiled, and TCRdb retains in-frame clones only, with some absent. This sample has about 56,000 clones, with around 79% found just once. The sample was peripheral blood, taken from a patient treated with radiotherapy plus ipilimumab. The receptors derive from a human donor with non-small cell lung cancer who had a complete response to radiotherapy plus ipilimumab. Both conserved end residues are part of each CDR3. Each record gives: V gene, clone size, CDR3 length, D gene, J gene, CDR3 protein, CDR3 DNA. A D gene is named only where the DNA matches it firmly. Some rows mark clone size as missing; the rest say once, few, many or name a class of expanded clone.

>TRBV5-6|.|16|TRBD1|TRBJ1-1
CASSLRSGQQNTEAFF
TGTGCCAGCAGCTTGCGCTCGGGACAGCAGAACACTGAAGCTTTCTTT
>TRBV4-3|.|18|TRBD2|TRBJ2-1
CASSQGSGGVISYNEQFF
TGCGCCAGCAGCCAAGGAAGCGGGGGGGTAATCTCCTACAATGAGCAGTTCTTC
>TRBV7-6|.|18|TRBD1|TRBJ2-3
CASSPPRDRGRITDTQYF
TGTGCCAGCAGCCCGCCCCGGGACAGGGGACGAATCACAGATACGCAGTATTTT
>TRBV18|few|18|TRBD2|TRBJ2-7
CASSPQKLRLAESYEQYF
TGTGCCAGCTCACCACAAAAACTTCGACTAGCGGAATCCTACGAGCAGTACTTC
>TRBV2|.|11|.|TRBJ2-7
CATRTYYEQYF
TGTGCCACCCGGACTTACTACGAGCAGTACTTC
>TRBV6-4|.|13|TRBD2|TRBJ2-5
CASSDTSDGTQYF
TGTGCCAGCAGTGACACTAGCGACGGGACCCAGTACTTC
>TRBV5-6|once|15|.|TRBJ1-5
CASSAWDFSNQPQHF
TGTGCCAGCAGCGCTTGGGACTTTAGCAATCAGCCCCAGCATTTT
>TRBV7-7|.|13|.|TRBJ1-3
CASSPRAGNTIYF
TGTGCTAGCAGCCCCAGGGCTGGAAACACCATATATTTT
>TRBV10-2|.|13|TRBD1|TRBJ1-6
CASSVGQAGSLHF
TGCGCCAGCAGTGTGGGACAGGCCGGGTCCCTCCACTTT
>TRBV11-2|.|13|.|TRBJ2-3
CASSAQTGDTQYF
TGTGCCAGCAGCGCGCAGACAGGAGACACGCAGTATTTT
>TRBV4-3|.|15|.|TRBJ1-2
CASSQVLGGRGGYTF
TGCGCCAGCAGCCAAGTTTTGGGGGGAAGGGGAGGCTACACCTTC
>TRBV10-2|.|15|TRBD2|TRBJ2-4
CASSPVGGNQNIQYF
TGCGCCAGCAGCCCCGTGGGGGGGAACCAAAACATTCAGTACTTC
>TRBV19|.|15|TRBD2|TRBJ2-2
CASSIQRGNTGELFF
TGTGCCAGTAGTATCCAGCGGGGGAACACCGGGGAGCTGTTTTTT
>TRBV5-6|few|15|.|TRBJ1-2
CASSPAGPLAYGYTF
TGTGCCAGCAGCCCGGCGGGTCCCCTGGCCTATGGCTACACCTTC
>TRBV9|.|16|TRBD1|TRBJ2-1
CASSAQGQGGWNEQFF
TGTGCCAGCAGCGCGCAGGGACAGGGGGGTTGGAATGAGCAGTTCTTC
>TRBV7-9|.|16|TRBD1|TRBJ2-3
CASSRQGVKSTDTQYF
TGTGCCAGCAGCCGACAGGGTGTGAAGAGCACAGATACGCAGTATTTT
>TRBV10-3|.|14|.|TRBJ1-4
CAISDPTRGEKLFF
TGTGCCATCAGTGATCCTACAAGGGGGGAAAAACTGTTTTTT
>TRBV30|few|13|.|TRBJ2-7
CAWSGTLPYEQYF
TGTGCCTGGAGTGGGACTCTACCCTACGAGCAGTACTTC
>TRBV7-2|.|16|TRBD2|TRBJ2-5
CASSPGLAGSRGTQYF
TGTGCCAGCAGCCCGGGACTAGCGGGAAGCCGGGGGACCCAGTACTTC
>TRBV5-4|.|14|.|TRBJ2-1
CASSLEGLYNEQFF
TGTGCCAGCAGCTTGGAGGGACTTTACAATGAGCAGTTCTTC
>TRBV14|.|17|TRBD1|TRBJ2-7
CASSLVDPGQGASEQYF
TGTGCCAGCAGCCTAGTGGATCCGGGACAGGGGGCTAGCGAGCAGTACTTC
>TRBV10-3|few|14|.|TRBJ1-2
CAISPAAGPIGYTF
TGTGCCATCAGTCCCGCGGCAGGGCCTATCGGCTACACCTTC
>TRBV18|.|15|.|TRBJ2-3
CASSPPAGRTDTQYF
TGTGCCAGCTCACCACCGGCAGGGCGCACAGATACGCAGTATTTT
>TRBV30|once|11|.|TRBJ1-1
CAWSALTEAFF
TGTGCCTGGAGTGCCCTCACTGAAGCTTTCTTT
>TRBV29-1|.|11|.|TRBJ2-7
CSVESSYEQYF
TGCAGCGTTGAAAGTAGCTACGAGCAGTACTTC
>TRBV7-2|.|12|.|TRBJ2-5
CASSLQAETQYF
TGTGCCAGCAGCTTACAGGCTGAGACCCAGTACTTC
>TRBV6-5|few|14|.|TRBJ1-3
CASSYQKSGNTIYF
TGTGCCAGCAGTTACCAGAAGTCTGGAAACACCATATATTTT
>TRBV6-5|.|14|TRBD2|TRBJ2-5
CASRSTSGQETQYF
TGTGCCAGCAGGTCGACTAGCGGCCAAGAGACCCAGTACTTC
>TRBV5-1|once|14|.|TRBJ2-5
CASSLQGGEETQYF
TGCGCCAGCAGCTTGCAGGGAGGCGAGGAGACCCAGTACTTC
>TRBV7-9|.|15|.|TRBJ2-5
CASSPVRTLQETQYF
TGTGCCAGCAGCCCCGTGAGGACACTACAAGAGACCCAGTACTTC
>TRBV6-1|once|15|.|TRBJ1-1
CASSEGGLEGHRAFF
TGTGCCAGCAGTGAAGGCGGATTAGAGGGCCACAGAGCTTTCTTT
>TRBV4-1|.|15|TRBD1|TRBJ2-7
CASSQDRGLGYEQYF
TGCGCCAGCAGCCAAGACAGGGGGCTAGGGTACGAGCAGTACTTC
>TRBV19|.|15|.|TRBJ1-1
CASSILRQTNTEAFF
TGTGCCAGTAGTATACTCCGGCAGACTAACACTGAAGCTTTCTTT
>TRBV7-6|once|18|TRBD2|TRBJ2-6
CASSSLSGGGSGANVLTF
TGTGCCAGCAGCTCCCTTAGCGGGGGGGGCTCTGGGGCCAACGTCCTGACTTTC
>TRBV29-1|.|13|.|TRBJ1-2
CSVEDQGFHGYTF
TGCAGCGTTGAAGATCAGGGGTTCCATGGCTACACCTTC
>TRBV19|.|13|.|TRBJ1-1
CASSIGGGTEAFF
TGTGCCAGTAGTATAGGCGGTGGCACTGAAGCTTTCTTT
>TRBV7-9|few|14|.|TRBJ1-4
CASSLRQNNEKLFF
TGTGCCAGCAGCTTAAGACAGAATAATGAAAAACTGTTTTTT
>TRBV7-9|few|11|.|TRBJ1-3
CASSSRNTIYF
TGTGCCAGCAGCTCTCGAAACACCATATATTTT
>TRBV7-9|.|16|.|TRBJ2-3
CASSGRTTSSTDTQYF
TGTGCCAGCAGCGGGCGGACTACCTCTAGCACAGATACGCAGTATTTT
>TRBV4-3|.|17|TRBD2|TRBJ2-1
CASSQDLPLAGRSGSFF
TGCGCCAGCAGCCAAGACCTCCCGCTAGCGGGAAGGAGCGGGTCTTTCTTC
>TRBV5-6|.|13|.|TRBJ2-5
CASSRGAQETQYF
TGTGCCAGCAGCCGCGGGGCTCAAGAGACCCAGTACTTC
>TRBV18|.|15|.|TRBJ2-1
CASSTSAPPYNEQFF
TGTGCCAGCTCTACTAGTGCCCCTCCCTACAATGAGCAGTTCTTC
>TRBV6-1|.|16|.|TRBJ1-1
CASSETPAGTNTEAFF
TGTGCCAGCAGTGAAACCCCGGCAGGAACGAACACTGAAGCTTTCTTT
>TRBV19|few|12|.|TRBJ1-3
CASSTSGNTIYF
TGTGCCAGTAGTACATCAGGAAACACCATATATTTT
>TRBV6-5|.|14|.|TRBJ1-3
CASRRESSGNTIYF
TGTGCCAGCAGGCGGGAGAGCTCTGGAAACACCATATATTTT
>TRBV4-3|.|14|TRBD2|TRBJ2-5
CASSQVTSEETQYF
TGCGCCAGCAGCCAAGTGACTAGCGAGGAGACCCAGTACTTC
>TRBV7-9|few|13|.|TRBJ1-1
CASSLASYTEAFF
TGTGCCAGCAGCTTAGCGTCGTACACTGAAGCTTTCTTT
>TRBV30|.|12|TRBD1|TRBJ2-4
CAWGGQGGIQYF
TGTGCCTGGGGCGGACAGGGAGGCATTCAGTACTTC
>TRBV27|.|13|.|TRBJ1-2
CASRGASNYGYTF
TGTGCCAGCAGAGGGGCCTCTAACTATGGCTACACCTTC